The 16 T cell receptor beta chains reported below all come from one sample, sequenced in a study of T cell changes during pregnancy in multiple sclerosis. Generated by immunoSEQ multiplex PCR, the TCRdb table keeps only in-frame clones and is missing some. Seen here are 85,000 to 120,000 clones, roughly nine tenths observed once, and the top ten hold 1.6%. Sequencing was performed on peripheral blood, taken before pregnancy. These TCRs come from a female donor with multiple sclerosis, enrolled in a pregnancy study.

V is TRBV28 and J is TRBJ1-2; 7 bases align to TRBD1. Germline loops: CDR1 MDHEN, CDR2 SYDVKM. The CDR3 extends over 12 amino acids. V was clipped by 8 bases and J by 3 bases; unmatched bases: 3. CDR3 residues: CASSGQHYGYTF. CDR3 nucleotides: TGTGCCAGCTCGGGACAGCACTATGGCTACACCTTC.

This chain joins TRBV10-2 and TRBJ1-2; 9 bases map to TRBD1. The CDR3 sequence is 14 residues long. Trimming at V came to 6 bases and at J to 5 bases, leaving 7 bases not matched to a gene. Germline CDR1 is WSHSY and CDR2 is SAAADI. CDR3 sequence: CASSPGQGTYGYTF. In nucleotides, the CDR3 is TGCGCCAGCAGCCCGGGACAGGGAACGTATGGCTACACCTTC.

The gene calls are TRBV30 and TRBJ1-4, with TRBD1 as a possible D gene (5 bases). The CDR3 totals 13 residues. Germline values: CDR1 GTSNPN, CDR2 SVGIG (reference sequence). Trimming pared 3 bases from V and 8 bases from J, leaving 13 bases between. This CDR3 is CAWSGGLREKLFF. The CDR3, as DNA: TGTGCCTGGAGCGGGGGGTTGAGGGAAAAACTGTTTTTT.

The chain recombines TRBV7-2 with TRBJ2-1; perhaps TRBD2 as D (5 bases). The CDR3 has 14 residues. The ends were cut back, 1 base at V and 4 bases at J, with 8 bases in the middle. Per the germline V gene, CDR1 is SGHTA and CDR2 is FQGNSA. CDR3 residues: CASSLDEGYNEQFF. CDR3 coding DNA: TGTGCCAGCAGCTTAGACGAGGGTTACAATGAGCAGTTCTTC.

The chain links TRBV19 to TRBJ2-3; TRBD2 matches at 11 bases. Germline V gene sequence: CDR1 LNHDA, CDR2 SQIVND (reference sequence). V lost 6 bases to trimming and J lost 2 bases; unmatched junction nucleotides: 4. CDR3 size: 15 residues. In nucleotides, the CDR3 is TGTGCCAGTAGGACTAGCGGGACCCCCACAGATACGCAGTATTTT. Residues: CASRTSGTPTDTQYF.

The gene calls are TRBV7-3 and TRBJ2-2, with a possible D match to TRBD1 (6 bases). CDR1 SGHTA and CDR2 FQGTGA come from the germline V gene. The CDR3 totals 14 residues. The V end lost 5 bases, the J end lost 0 bases, and 7 bases lay between the germline ends. This CDR3 reads CASSRTANTGELFF. DNA of the CDR3: TGTGCCAGCAGCCGGACAGCGAACACCGGGGAGCTGTTTTTT.

The chain recombines TRBV30 with TRBJ2-3; TRBD1 matches 9 bases. From germline, CDR1 is GTSNPN and CDR2 SVGIG (reference sequence). Trimming removed 8 bases from V and 0 bases from J; junction bases left unmatched: 3. The CDR3 covers 13 residues. CDR3 protein: CAGTGTSTDTQYF. CDR3 nucleotide sequence: TGTGCCGGGACAGGGACTAGCACAGATACGCAGTATTTT.

The V call is TRBV28, the J call TRBJ2-3; the match to TRBD2 covers 8 bases. J lost 5 bases, V lost 5 bases, and 6 bases had no gene match. CDR1 MDHEN and CDR2 SYDVKM come from the germline V gene. This CDR3 is built from 14 residues. The CDR3 DNA is TGTGCCAGCAGTCGTAGCGGGGTTCGAGATACGCAGTATTTT. It encodes CASSRSGVRDTQYF. The variable domain in full, completed from reference TRBV28 and TRBJ2-3, reads DVKVTQSSRYLVKRTGEKVFLECVQDMDHENMFWYRQDPGLGLRLIYFSYDVKMKEKGDIPEGYSVSREKKERFSLILESASTNQTSMYLCASSRSGVRDTQYFGPGTRLTVL.

This chain uses TRBV18 with TRBJ2-5; D gene unclear. V lost 3 bases to trimming and J lost 1 base, with 6 bases between them. The CDR3 has 13 amino acids. Germline lookup yields CDR1 KGHSH and CDR2 LQKENI. DNA for the CDR3: TGTGCCAGCTCACCTTCGTCCCAAGAGACCCAGTACTTC. As protein: CASSPSSQETQYF.

J is TRBJ1-6 and V is TRBV28; 10 bases line up with TRBD1. CDR1 is MDHEN and CDR2 is SYDVKM in the germline V gene. V was pared by 7 bases and J by 9 bases, with 9 bases of the junction left unmatched. The CDR3 has 15 amino acids. The CDR3 loop reads CASTMTGGLSSPLHF. The CDR3, as DNA: TGTGCCAGCACTATGACAGGGGGCCTTAGTTCACCCCTCCACTTT.

This clone was found once. The rearrangement joins TRBV6-6 to TRBJ2-7; a possible D gene is TRBD2 (6 bases). CDR1 is MNHNY and CDR2 is SVGAGI in the germline V gene (reference sequence). The CDR3 is 15 residues long. V lost 2 bases, J lost 0 bases, and 11 bases lay in between. DNA of the CDR3: TGTGCCAGCAGTTACACGGGGAGGAGCTCCTACGAGCAGTACTTC. Its protein is CASSYTGRSSYEQYF.

The chain links TRBV7-6 to TRBJ1-2; D not certain. CDR1 SGHVS and CDR2 FNYEAQ come from the germline V gene. Trimming pared 7 bases from V and 2 bases from J, leaving 26 bases between. CDR3 length: 18 residues. CDR3 nucleotide sequence: TGTGCCAGCATCCTAAAACCCCAAAACGTCTACGGGAACTATGGCTACACCTTC. As protein: CASILKPQNVYGNYGYTF. The whole variable domain, remainder taken from reference TRBV7-6 and TRBJ1-2, is GAGVSQSPRYKVTKRGQDVALRCDPISGHVSLYWYRQALGQGPEFLTYFNYEAQQDKSGLPNDRFSAERPEGSISTLTIQRTEQRDSAMYRCASILKPQNVYGNYGYTFGSGTRLTVV.

The rearrangement uses TRBV2 and TRBJ2-5; the D gene is possibly TRBD2 (6 bases). Germline V CDR1 and CDR2: SNHLY, FYNNEI. Trimming pared 7 bases from V and 1 base from J, leaving 22 bases between. CDR3 length: 17 residues. CDR3 loop: CASKGGTPIVFQETQYF. The CDR3 bases are TGTGCCAGCAAAGGCGGGACCCCAATCGTCTTCCAAGAGACCCAGTACTTC.

This chain links TRBV19 with TRBJ1-1; 9 nucleotides align to TRBD1. With 5 bases clipped from V and 4 bases from J, the junction kept 5 bases outside the gene matches. Germline CDR1 reads LNHDA; CDR2 reads SQIVND (reference sequence). The CDR3 has 14 amino acids. Here the CDR3 reads CASSPLTGGTEAFF. DNA of the CDR3: TGTGCCAGTAGTCCACTGACAGGGGGCACTGAAGCTTTCTTT.

The chain carries TRBV27 and TRBJ1-1; D may be TRBD1 (6 bases). The CDR3 has 12 residues. Trimming left V 5 bases short and J 4 bases short, with 8 bases between. CDR1 is MNHEY, CDR2 SMNVEV, per germline (reference sequence). In DNA, the CDR3 is TGTGCCAGCAGTGCAGGGGTCACTGAAGCTTTCTTT. Its translation is CASSAGVTEAFF.

The gene calls are TRBV7-3 and TRBJ2-1; 10 bases are a match to TRBD2. Looked up from germline, CDR1 is SGHTA and CDR2 is FQGTGA. CDR3 length: 16 residues. After removal of 5 bases from V and 6 bases from J, the junction contained 10 bases not matched to a gene. The DNA of the CDR3 is TGTGCCAGCAGCCGATCGGCTAGCGGGGGCTTCAATGAGCAGTTCTTC. This encodes CASSRSASGGFNEQFF.